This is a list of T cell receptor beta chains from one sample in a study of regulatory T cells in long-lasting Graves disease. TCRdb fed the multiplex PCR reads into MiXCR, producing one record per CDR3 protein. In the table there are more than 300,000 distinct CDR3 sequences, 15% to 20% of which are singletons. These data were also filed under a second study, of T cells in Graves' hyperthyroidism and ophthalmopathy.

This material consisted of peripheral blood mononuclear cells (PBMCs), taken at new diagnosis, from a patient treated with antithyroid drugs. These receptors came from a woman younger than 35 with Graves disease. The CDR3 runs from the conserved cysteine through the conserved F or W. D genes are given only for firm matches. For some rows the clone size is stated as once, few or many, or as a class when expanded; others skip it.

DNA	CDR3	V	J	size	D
TGCAGTGCTAGAGTAGGGCAGAACACTGAAGCTTTCTTT	CSARVGQNTEAFF	TRBV20-1	TRBJ1-1	NA	NA
TGTGCCAGCAGTTCACCCGACGGTAACTATGGCTACACCTTC	CASSSPDGNYGYTF	TRBV28	TRBJ1-2	many	NA
TGCGCCAGCAGGGCGACAATCCGATACCTGACTGAAGCTTTCTTT	CASRATIRYLTEAFF	TRBV10-2	TRBJ1-1	few	NA
TGCGCCAGCAGCTCGACGGGGCAGGGGGATGAAAAACTGTTTTTT	CASSSTGQGDEKLFF	TRBV5-1	TRBJ1-4	many	TRBD1
TGCGCCAGCAGCTTGGCCGGGACAGGGAATACTGAAGCTTTCTTT	CASSLAGTGNTEAFF	TRBV5-1	TRBJ1-1	many	TRBD1
TGTGCCAGCAGATCCCACGCTGGGGGCCGCGGGGAGCTGTTTTTT	CASRSHAGGRGELFF	TRBV3-1	TRBJ2-2	many	NA
TGTGCCAGCAGCGTAGGAGGGGGCGCATCTGGAAACACCATATATTTT	CASSVGGGASGNTIYF	TRBV9	TRBJ1-3	few	TRBD1
TGTGCCAGCAGCCCGGAGACCGGGGGCGCATCCTACGAGCAGTACTTC	CASSPETGGASYEQYF	TRBV11-2	TRBJ2-7	NA	NA
TGTGCCAGTACGATGGACAGGGTTTTTCAGCCCCAGCATTTT	CASTMDRVFQPQHF	TRBV19	TRBJ1-5	NA	TRBD1
TGTGCCAGCAGAGGGGGAGCCTATGGCTACACCTTC	CASRGGAYGYTF	TRBV27	TRBJ1-2	many	NA
TGTGCCATCAAGGCAGGGTCAACCTACGAGCAGTACTTC	CAIKAGSTYEQYF	TRBV10-3	TRBJ2-7	NA	NA
TGTGCCAGCAGCCAATCCGGGGGGGCCGAGGAGCAGTACTTC	CASSQSGGAEEQYF	TRBV3-1	TRBJ2-7	NA	TRBD2
TGTGCCAGCAGCTTAGTCCGTCTAGCGGGAGGAGAGCAGTACTTC	CASSLVRLAGGEQYF	TRBV7-2	TRBJ2-7	many	TRBD2
TGTGCCAGCAGACGACAGGGAGTGAACATTCAGTACTTC	CASRRQGVNIQYF	TRBV2	TRBJ2-4	many	TRBD1
TGTGCCAGTAGTCCCGGACTGTTCCAGCATTTT	CASSPGLFQHF	TRBV19	TRBJ1-5	NA	NA
TGCAGTGCTCGACAGGAACCTCAGCGACATGGCTACACCTTC	CSARQEPQRHGYTF	TRBV20-1	TRBJ1-2	NA	NA
TGTGCCAGCAGCCCCGACAGTCAGATCTTCCCCGGGGCTGGGGCCAACGTCCTGACTTTC	CASSPDSQIFPGAGANVLTF	TRBV3-1	TRBJ2-6	NA	NA
TGTGCCAGCAGTGACGGTAGCGGGGGCACAGATACGCAGTATTTT	CASSDGSGGTDTQYF	TRBV6-4	TRBJ2-3	NA	TRBD2
TGTGCCAGCTCACCACCGGGGTCGCACCCCTACGAGCAGTACTTC	CASSPPGSHPYEQYF	TRBV18	TRBJ2-7	many	NA
TGCGCCAGCAGCTCGGACTTATCCTACAATGAGCAGTTCTTC	CASSSDLSYNEQFF	TRBV5-1	TRBJ2-1	many	NA
TGTGCCAGCAGCCTGACTAGCGGGGAATACAATGAGCAGTTCTTC	CASSLTSGEYNEQFF	TRBV5-1	TRBJ2-1	many	TRBD2
TGTGCCTGGAGCACGGGGGTGCAAAACACTGAAGCTTTCTTT	CAWSTGVQNTEAFF	TRBV30	TRBJ1-1	many	NA
TGTGCCATCAGTGAGTCGGCTGCGGGCAATCAGCCCCAGCATTTT	CAISESAAGNQPQHF	TRBV10-3	TRBJ1-5	many	NA
TGCAGTGATACCGGGACAGGGGGACGGGAGCAGTTCTTC	CSDTGTGGREQFF	TRBV29-1	TRBJ2-1	NA	TRBD1
TGTGCCATCAGTGAAGGACTAGCCACAGATACGCAGTATTTT	CAISEGLATDTQYF	TRBV10-3	TRBJ2-3	few	TRBD2
TGTGCCATCAGTGCAGGGAACTATGGCTACACCTTC	CAISAGNYGYTF	TRBV10-3	TRBJ1-2	NA	NA
TGTGCCAGCAGCCCAAGGGCACTGGAGACCCAGTACTTC	CASSPRALETQYF	TRBV7-3	TRBJ2-5	many	NA
TGTGCCAGCAGCTTTGGGGGGGAGGATGAGCAGTTCTTC	CASSFGGEDEQFF	TRBV7-8	TRBJ2-1	many	TRBD2
TGCGCCAGCAGCTTGGAAAGCGGGGGGGCCTCGGGAAAGACCCAGTACTTC	CASSLESGGASGKTQYF	TRBV5-1	TRBJ2-5	NA	TRBD2